This is a list of T cell receptor beta chains from one sample in a study of PD-1 blockade in classical Hodgkin lymphoma. This table comes from immunoSEQ multiplex PCR, and its TCRdb copy is limited to in-frame clones, with some not included. Here the sample spans 40,000 to 45,000 clones, around 80% being singletons. The sample consisted of peripheral blood mononuclear cells (PBMCs), taken at baseline. The receptor source for this set is a human donor with classical Hodgkin lymphoma. CDR3s include the opening cysteine and the closing phenylalanine or tryptophan. A D gene is named only where the DNA matches it firmly. Not all rows give a size; the values are once, few, many and, for expanded clones, a class.

d_call: TRBD2
j_call: TRBJ2-3
v_call: TRBV19
clone_size: -
cdr3_nt: TGTGCCAGTAGTATAGGACTAGCGGAAACCACAGATACGCAGTATTTT
cdr3_aa: CASSIGLAETTDTQYF

d_call: -
j_call: TRBJ2-3
v_call: TRBV10-3
clone_size: -
cdr3_nt: TGTGCCATCAGCACTCAGGGTGATACGCAGTATTTT
cdr3_aa: CAISTQGDTQYF

d_call: -
j_call: TRBJ1-2
v_call: TRBV19
clone_size: once
cdr3_nt: TGTGCCAGTAGTATAGACGGAACCTTTTATGGCTACACCTTC
cdr3_aa: CASSIDGTFYGYTF

d_call: -
j_call: TRBJ2-5
v_call: TRBV30
clone_size: -
cdr3_nt: TGTGCCGCGTCCGCAACGTACTCCCAAGAGACCCAGTACTTC
cdr3_aa: CAASATYSQETQYF

d_call: -
j_call: TRBJ1-6
v_call: TRBV4-1
clone_size: few
cdr3_nt: TGCGCCAGCAGCCACTACAGAGAGGATTCACCCCTCCACTTT
cdr3_aa: CASSHYREDSPLHF

d_call: TRBD1
j_call: TRBJ2-5
v_call: TRBV10-1
clone_size: few
cdr3_nt: TGCGCCAGCGCCCCCGGGACAGGGACAATGGGGGAGACCCAGTACTTC
cdr3_aa: CASAPGTGTMGETQYF

d_call: TRBD1
j_call: TRBJ2-7
v_call: TRBV7-2
clone_size: once
cdr3_nt: TGTGCCAGCAGCCGAGCGCCCGTTCAGGGGGCCTACGAGCAGTACTTC
cdr3_aa: CASSRAPVQGAYEQYF

d_call: TRBD2
j_call: TRBJ2-5
v_call: TRBV6-6
clone_size: few
cdr3_nt: TGTGCCAGCAGTTTGCGGGGGGCCCAAGAGACCCAGTACTTC
cdr3_aa: CASSLRGAQETQYF

d_call: -
j_call: TRBJ2-1
v_call: TRBV20-1
clone_size: -
cdr3_nt: TGCAGTGCTAGAGACGGGGGGCAGCAGTTCTTC
cdr3_aa: CSARDGGQQFF

d_call: TRBD2
j_call: TRBJ2-5
v_call: TRBV7-9
clone_size: -
cdr3_nt: TGTGCCAGCAGCCTGACTAGCGGGGGGCTCCAAGAGACCCAGTACTTC
cdr3_aa: CASSLTSGGLQETQYF

d_call: TRBD2
j_call: TRBJ2-2
v_call: TRBV6-5
clone_size: once
cdr3_nt: TGTGCCAGCAGTTCGACTAGCGGGAACACCGGGGAGCTGTTTTTT
cdr3_aa: CASSSTSGNTGELFF

d_call: TRBD2
j_call: TRBJ2-7
v_call: TRBV11-2
clone_size: medium-sized
cdr3_nt: TGTGCCAGCAGCTCATTAGCGGGGGTCACCTACGAGCAGTACTTC
cdr3_aa: CASSSLAGVTYEQYF

d_call: -
j_call: TRBJ1-2
v_call: TRBV5-1
clone_size: -
cdr3_nt: TGCGCCAGCAGCTTGGCGGGGTTAGGGTATGGCTACACCTTC
cdr3_aa: CASSLAGLGYGYTF

d_call: -
j_call: TRBJ1-5
v_call: TRBV29-1
clone_size: -
cdr3_nt: TGCAGCTTACGCCCTGTCAATCAACCCCAGCATTTT
cdr3_aa: CSLRPVNQPQHF

d_call: -
j_call: TRBJ2-7
v_call: TRBV7-2
clone_size: -
cdr3_nt: TGTGCCAGCACTCCCTTCAGGTCCTACGAGCAGTACTTC
cdr3_aa: CASTPFRSYEQYF

d_call: -
j_call: TRBJ1-2
v_call: TRBV5-6
clone_size: once
cdr3_nt: TGTGCCAGCAGCTTATTAACCGGGACTGCCTATGGCTACACCTTC
cdr3_aa: CASSLLTGTAYGYTF